Sequencing of this T cell receptor beta chain was carried out in a study of OX40 agonist ivuxolimab in advanced cancers. Study at large: Patients received the agonistic anti-OX40 (CD134) antibody ivuxolimab. Ivuxolimab was delivered to patients intravenously every 2 weeks at doses spanning 0.01 to 10 mg/kg.

With 4 bases removed from V and 5 bases from J, the gap between germline ends came to 11 bases. The CDR3 totals 12 residues. The germline gives CDR1 SQVTM, CDR2 ANQGSEA. Comments on this clone: What it binds is unknown.

Study-wide results and caveats: Some nonresponders likewise displayed low normalized T-cell clonal expansion. The average count of expanded clones was higher among CD8+ T cells than among CD4+.

The table came from immunoSEQ multiplex PCR; TCRdb's copy has only in-frame clones and leaves some out. In the table there are 57,000 or so clones, less than 90% of which are singletons. Sequencing was performed on CD4+ or CD8+ T cells sorted from blood, taken in a trial of the OX40 agonist ivuxolimab. This chain connects TRBV29-1 to TRBJ2-5, with D perhaps matching TRBD2 (6 bases). The receptor comes from an adult with an advanced solid tumor such as melanoma, head and neck, liver or kidney cancer. The CDR3 sequence: CSVGGLGETQYF. The CDR3 DNA follows: TGCAGCGTTGGGGGACTCGGGGAGACCCAGTACTTC.